This T cell receptor (beta chain) comes out of a study of blood T cell repertoires in COVID-19. The age range of participants was about 18 to 90 years, with residence in about two dozen US areas. In the original workflow: Counts of nucleated cells, estimated from reference gene primer amplification, were obtained. Using immunoSEQ multiplex PCR, the repertoire was profiled, and TCRdb retains in-frame clones only, with some absent. V and J calls and clone size are given by that table; D and trimming were obtained from the DNA. Of just over 150,000 clones in the sample, approximately 90% are singletons; the top ten hold around 7%. V lost 3 bases, J lost 5 bases, and 15 bases lay in between. The CDR3 length is 15 residues. Per the germline V gene, CDR1 is SGHRS and CDR2 is YFSETQ.

The J gene is TRBJ1-5, the V gene TRBV5-1; tentative D call: TRBD1 (6 bases). Sequenced sample: PBMCs or T cells enriched from blood (not recorded which). The TCR comes from a woman between 50 and 59 years old who had recovered from COVID-19. DNA for the CDR3: TGCGCCAGCAGCTCGACAGGCGAGACCTATCAGCCCCAGCATTTT. It specifies CASSSTGETYQPQHF.